This T cell receptor (beta chain) was documented in a study of blood T cells in healthy people across ages. Sample-barcoded 5' priming and a J-beta primer mix drove a second PCR of roughly 7 to 11 cycles. TCRdb reprocessed the 5' RACE reads via MiXCR and lists one record per CDR3 protein. The sample shows approximately 960,000 distinct CDR3 sequences, under 35% of them seen only once. V was pared by 5 bases and J by 0 bases, with 13 bases between. CDR1 and CDR2 (germline): SEHNR, FQNEAQ (reference sequence). The CDR3 has 16 residues. Healthy individuals of Caucasian origin from Russia, aged about 6 to 95, served as donors. These data were also reused for a study on T cells of mothers and their children.

This receptor was taken from a woman aged 40 to 50 in good health. This chain connects TRBV7-9 to TRBJ1-4; weak D call: TRBD1 (5 bases). The sequenced sample was blood. This CDR3 reads CASSVVGETTNEKLFF. The CDR3 nucleotides read TGTGCCAGCAGCGTAGTGGGGGAGACAACTAATGAAAAACTGTTTTTT. The full variable domain, rest sourced from reference TRBV7-9 and TRBJ1-4, is DTGVSQNPRHKITKRGQNVTFRCDPISEHNRLYWYRQTLGQGPEFLTYFQNEAQLEKSRLLSDRFSAERPKGSFSTLEIQRTEQGDSAMYLCASSVVGETTNEKLFFGSGTQLSVL.